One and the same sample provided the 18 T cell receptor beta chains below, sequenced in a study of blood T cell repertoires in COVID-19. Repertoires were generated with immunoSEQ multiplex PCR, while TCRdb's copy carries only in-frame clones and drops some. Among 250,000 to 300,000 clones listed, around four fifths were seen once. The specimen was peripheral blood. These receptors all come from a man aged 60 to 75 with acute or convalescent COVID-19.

CDR3 region: CASSPPRKTRETQYF. CDR3 sequence (DNA): TGTGCCAGCAGTCCCCCTCGGAAGACGAGGGAGACCCAGTACTTC. The rearrangement links TRBV28 to TRBJ2-5; no reliable D call. This CDR3 is built from 15 residues. Trimming left V 5 bases short and J 5 bases short, with 18 bases between. CDR1 is MDHEN and CDR2 is SYDVKM in the germline V gene. The complete variable domain, with remaining parts taken from reference TRBV28 and TRBJ2-5, reads DVKVTQSSRYLVKRTGEKVFLECVQDMDHENMFWYRQDPGLGLRLIYFSYDVKMKEKGDIPEGYSVSREKKERFSLILESASTNQTSMYLCASSPPRKTRETQYFGPGTRLLVL.

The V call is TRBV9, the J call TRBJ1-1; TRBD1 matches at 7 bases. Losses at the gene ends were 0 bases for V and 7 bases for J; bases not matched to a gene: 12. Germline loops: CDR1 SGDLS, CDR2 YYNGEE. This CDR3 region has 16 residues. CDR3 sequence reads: CASSVAREQGPVEAFF. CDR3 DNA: TGTGCCAGCAGCGTAGCTAGGGAACAGGGGCCTGTTGAAGCTTTCTTT.

CDR3 coding DNA: TGTGCCAGCAGTACCCGAGGCTTGGCTGAAGCTTTCTTT. This encodes CASSTRGLAEAFF. This sequence joins TRBV6-5 and TRBJ1-1; no definite D call. The V gene's germline CDR1 is MNHEY and CDR2 SVGAGI. The CDR3 is 13 residues long. V dropped 5 bases and J dropped 6 bases, with 13 bases sitting between them.

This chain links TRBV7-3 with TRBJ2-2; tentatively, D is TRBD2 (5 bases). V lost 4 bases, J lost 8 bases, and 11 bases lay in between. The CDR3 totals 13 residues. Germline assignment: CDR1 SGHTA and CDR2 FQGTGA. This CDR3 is CASSSDRGGELFF. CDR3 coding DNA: TGTGCCAGCAGCTCAGACCGGGGAGGGGAGCTGTTTTTT.

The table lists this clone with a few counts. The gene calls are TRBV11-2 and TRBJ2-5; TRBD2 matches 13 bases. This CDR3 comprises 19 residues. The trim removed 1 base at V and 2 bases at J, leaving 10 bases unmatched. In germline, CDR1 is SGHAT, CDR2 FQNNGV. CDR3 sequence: CASSLVLAGGPERQETQYF. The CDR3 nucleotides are TGTGCCAGCAGCTTAGTACTAGCGGGAGGGCCAGAGCGGCAAGAGACCCAGTACTTC.

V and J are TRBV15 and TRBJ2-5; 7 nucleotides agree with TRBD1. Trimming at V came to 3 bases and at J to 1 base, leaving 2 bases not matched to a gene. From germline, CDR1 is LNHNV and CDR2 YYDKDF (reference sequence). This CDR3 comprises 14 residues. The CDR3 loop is CATSSRQGQETQYF. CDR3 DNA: TGTGCCACCAGCAGTCGACAGGGCCAAGAGACCCAGTACTTC. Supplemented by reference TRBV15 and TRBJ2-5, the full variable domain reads DAMVIQNPRYQVTQFGKPVTLSCSQTLNHNVMYWYQQKSSQAPKLLFHYYDKDFNNEADTPDNFQSRRPNTSFCFLDIRSPGLGDTAMYLCATSSRQGQETQYFGPGTRLLVL.

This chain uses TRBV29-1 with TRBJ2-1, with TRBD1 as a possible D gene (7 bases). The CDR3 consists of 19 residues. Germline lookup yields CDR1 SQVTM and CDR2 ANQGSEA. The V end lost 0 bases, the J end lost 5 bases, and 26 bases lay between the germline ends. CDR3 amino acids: CSVEDITGEVWSPNNEQFF. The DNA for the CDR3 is TGCAGCGTTGAAGATATAACAGGGGAGGTATGGTCCCCTAACAATGAGCAGTTCTTC.

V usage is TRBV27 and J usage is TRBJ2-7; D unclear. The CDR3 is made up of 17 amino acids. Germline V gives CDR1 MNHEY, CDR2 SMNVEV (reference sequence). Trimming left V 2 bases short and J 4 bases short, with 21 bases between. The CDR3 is CASSLGPPLESVYEQYF. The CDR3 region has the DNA TGTGCCAGCAGTTTAGGCCCCCCCTTGGAGTCCGTTTACGAGCAGTACTTC.

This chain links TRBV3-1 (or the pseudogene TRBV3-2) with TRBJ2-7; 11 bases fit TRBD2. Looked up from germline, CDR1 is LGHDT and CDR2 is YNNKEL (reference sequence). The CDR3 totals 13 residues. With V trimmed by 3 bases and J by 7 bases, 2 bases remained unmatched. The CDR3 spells CASSQRLAGEQYF. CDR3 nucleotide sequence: TGTGCCAGCAGCCAGCGACTAGCGGGGGAGCAGTACTTC.

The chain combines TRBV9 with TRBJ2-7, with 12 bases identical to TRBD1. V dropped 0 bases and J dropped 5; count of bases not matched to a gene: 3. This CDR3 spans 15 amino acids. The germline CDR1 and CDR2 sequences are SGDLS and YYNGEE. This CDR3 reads CASSVGDRGPDEQYF. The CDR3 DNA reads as TGTGCCAGCAGCGTAGGGGACAGGGGGCCGGACGAGCAGTACTTC.

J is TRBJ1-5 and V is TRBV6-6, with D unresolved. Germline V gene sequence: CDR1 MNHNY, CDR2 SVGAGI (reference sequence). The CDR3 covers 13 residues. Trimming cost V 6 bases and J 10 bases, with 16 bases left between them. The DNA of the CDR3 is TGTGCCAGCAGCGCCGGGGAGCGTCGTCCCCAGCATTTT. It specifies CASSAGERRPQHF.

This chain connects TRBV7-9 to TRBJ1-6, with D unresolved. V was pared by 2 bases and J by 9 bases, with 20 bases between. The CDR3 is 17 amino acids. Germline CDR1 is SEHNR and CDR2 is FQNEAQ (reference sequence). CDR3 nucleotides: TGTGCCAGCAGCTTAACGGTGGGCAGGAGGGCCCTTTCACCCCTCCACTTT. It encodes CASSLTVGRRALSPLHF. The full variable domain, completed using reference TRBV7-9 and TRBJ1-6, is DTGVSQNPRHKITKRGQNVTFRCDPISEHNRLYWYRQTLGQGPEFLTYFQNEAQLEKSRLLSDRFSAERPKGSFSTLEIQRTEQGDSAMYLCASSLTVGRRALSPLHFGNGTRLTVT.

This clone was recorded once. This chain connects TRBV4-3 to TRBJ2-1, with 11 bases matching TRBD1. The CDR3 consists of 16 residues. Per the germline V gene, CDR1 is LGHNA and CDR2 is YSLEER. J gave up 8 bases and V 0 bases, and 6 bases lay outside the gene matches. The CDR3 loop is CASSQDWDRGRHEQFF. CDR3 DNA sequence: TGCGCCAGCAGCCAAGATTGGGACAGGGGGAGGCATGAGCAGTTCTTC.

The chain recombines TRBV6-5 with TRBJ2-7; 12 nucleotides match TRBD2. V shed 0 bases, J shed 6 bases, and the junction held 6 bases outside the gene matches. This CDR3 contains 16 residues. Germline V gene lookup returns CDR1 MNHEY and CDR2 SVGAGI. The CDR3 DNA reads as TGTGCCAGCAGTTACTCGCTAGCGGGAGGGCCCGGCGAGCAGTACTTC. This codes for CASSYSLAGGPGEQYF.

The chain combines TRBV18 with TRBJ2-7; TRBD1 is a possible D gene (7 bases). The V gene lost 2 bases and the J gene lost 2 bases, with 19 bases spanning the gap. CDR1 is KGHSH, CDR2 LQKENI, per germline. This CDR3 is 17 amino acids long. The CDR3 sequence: CASSPSLLTGRTYEQYF. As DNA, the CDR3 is TGTGCCAGCTCACCAAGTCTACTGACAGGGAGGACCTACGAGCAGTACTTC.

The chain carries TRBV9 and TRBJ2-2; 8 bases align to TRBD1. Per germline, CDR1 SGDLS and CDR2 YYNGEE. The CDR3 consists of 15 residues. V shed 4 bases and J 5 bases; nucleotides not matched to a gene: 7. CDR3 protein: CASSQGAPETGELFF. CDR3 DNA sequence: TGTGCCAGCAGCCAGGGGGCGCCGGAGACCGGGGAGCTGTTTTTT.

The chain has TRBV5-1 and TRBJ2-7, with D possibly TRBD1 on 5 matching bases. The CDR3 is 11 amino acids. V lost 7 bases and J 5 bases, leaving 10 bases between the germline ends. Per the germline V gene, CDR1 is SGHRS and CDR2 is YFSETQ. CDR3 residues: CASGAGNEQYF. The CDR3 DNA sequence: TGCGCCAGCGGTGCAGGGAACGAGCAGTACTTC.

The CDR3, as DNA: TGCGCCAGCAGCCAAGTGGGGGCGACGGGCTATGGCTACACCTTC. Translation gives CASSQVGATGYGYTF. The rearrangement links TRBV4-1 to TRBJ1-2, with D possibly being TRBD1 (6 bases). Per the germline V gene, CDR1 is MGHRA and CDR2 is YSYEKL. Trimming pared 1 base from V and 4 bases from J, leaving 13 bases between. The CDR3 has 15 amino acids.